The entry that follows covers one T cell receptor beta chain sequence. No antigen is known for it. These data belong to a study of T cell responses to AZD1222 COVID-19 vaccine. Some clones are missing from TCRdb's copy, which holds only in-frame ones; the method was immunoSEQ multiplex PCR. The sample lists roughly 100,000 clones; around 76% were seen once. The germline gives CDR1 SNHLY, CDR2 FYNNEI. V was pared by 5 bases and J by 2 bases, with 9 bases of the junction left unmatched. This CDR3 is 17 amino acids long. Study conclusions and caveats: The donor cohort was predominantly white British with a female majority, and clonal diversity may have been underestimated. Following two doses of AZD1222, Spike-specific TCR breadth and depth rose. The CD4 TCRs associated with vaccination extended across spike and predominated at 160-218 and 743-854.

The V call is TRBV2, the J call TRBJ2-2, with TRBD1 matching 9 bases. This sample comprised peripheral blood, obtained on day 0 of AZD1222 vaccination. The receptor comes from an adult in good health. The CDR3 here is CASSWIPGQGNTGELFF. The CDR3 bases are TGTGCCAGCAGTTGGATCCCGGGACAGGGAAACACCGGGGAGCTGTTTTTT. Complete variable domain (other parts from reference TRBV2 and TRBJ2-2): EPEVTQTPSHQVTQMGQEVILRCVPISNHLYFYWYRQILGQKVEFLVSFYNNEISEKSEIFDDQFSVERPDGSNFTLKIRSTKLEDSAMYFCASSWIPGQGNTGELFFGEGSRLTVL.